The entry that follows covers one T cell receptor (beta chain) sequence. Trimming left V 3 bases short and J 6 bases short, with 11 bases between. Germline-derived CDR1 and CDR2 are GTSNPN and SVGIG (reference sequence). The CDR3 length is 13 residues. These data are taken from a study of blood T cell repertoires in COVID-19. Study details: PBMCs, B-cell-depleted T cells, or T cells provided the cDNA or gDNA that made up the material.

In the original workflow: Nucleated cell counts were estimated from reference gene primer amplification. TCRdb's copy holds only in-frame clones and misses some; the assay was immunoSEQ multiplex PCR. That table furnishes V, J and clone size, whereas the DNA furnished D and trimming. The table records roughly 230,000 clones, approximately 85% of them present only once. The sequence was obtained from a human donor in a cohort sampled during active COVID-19. The chain recombines TRBV30 with TRBJ1-4, with D tentatively TRBD1 (6 bases). The sample comprised peripheral blood. CDR3 residues: CAWRKGDHEKLFF. The CDR3 nucleotides read TGTGCCTGGAGGAAGGGGGACCATGAAAAACTGTTTTTT.